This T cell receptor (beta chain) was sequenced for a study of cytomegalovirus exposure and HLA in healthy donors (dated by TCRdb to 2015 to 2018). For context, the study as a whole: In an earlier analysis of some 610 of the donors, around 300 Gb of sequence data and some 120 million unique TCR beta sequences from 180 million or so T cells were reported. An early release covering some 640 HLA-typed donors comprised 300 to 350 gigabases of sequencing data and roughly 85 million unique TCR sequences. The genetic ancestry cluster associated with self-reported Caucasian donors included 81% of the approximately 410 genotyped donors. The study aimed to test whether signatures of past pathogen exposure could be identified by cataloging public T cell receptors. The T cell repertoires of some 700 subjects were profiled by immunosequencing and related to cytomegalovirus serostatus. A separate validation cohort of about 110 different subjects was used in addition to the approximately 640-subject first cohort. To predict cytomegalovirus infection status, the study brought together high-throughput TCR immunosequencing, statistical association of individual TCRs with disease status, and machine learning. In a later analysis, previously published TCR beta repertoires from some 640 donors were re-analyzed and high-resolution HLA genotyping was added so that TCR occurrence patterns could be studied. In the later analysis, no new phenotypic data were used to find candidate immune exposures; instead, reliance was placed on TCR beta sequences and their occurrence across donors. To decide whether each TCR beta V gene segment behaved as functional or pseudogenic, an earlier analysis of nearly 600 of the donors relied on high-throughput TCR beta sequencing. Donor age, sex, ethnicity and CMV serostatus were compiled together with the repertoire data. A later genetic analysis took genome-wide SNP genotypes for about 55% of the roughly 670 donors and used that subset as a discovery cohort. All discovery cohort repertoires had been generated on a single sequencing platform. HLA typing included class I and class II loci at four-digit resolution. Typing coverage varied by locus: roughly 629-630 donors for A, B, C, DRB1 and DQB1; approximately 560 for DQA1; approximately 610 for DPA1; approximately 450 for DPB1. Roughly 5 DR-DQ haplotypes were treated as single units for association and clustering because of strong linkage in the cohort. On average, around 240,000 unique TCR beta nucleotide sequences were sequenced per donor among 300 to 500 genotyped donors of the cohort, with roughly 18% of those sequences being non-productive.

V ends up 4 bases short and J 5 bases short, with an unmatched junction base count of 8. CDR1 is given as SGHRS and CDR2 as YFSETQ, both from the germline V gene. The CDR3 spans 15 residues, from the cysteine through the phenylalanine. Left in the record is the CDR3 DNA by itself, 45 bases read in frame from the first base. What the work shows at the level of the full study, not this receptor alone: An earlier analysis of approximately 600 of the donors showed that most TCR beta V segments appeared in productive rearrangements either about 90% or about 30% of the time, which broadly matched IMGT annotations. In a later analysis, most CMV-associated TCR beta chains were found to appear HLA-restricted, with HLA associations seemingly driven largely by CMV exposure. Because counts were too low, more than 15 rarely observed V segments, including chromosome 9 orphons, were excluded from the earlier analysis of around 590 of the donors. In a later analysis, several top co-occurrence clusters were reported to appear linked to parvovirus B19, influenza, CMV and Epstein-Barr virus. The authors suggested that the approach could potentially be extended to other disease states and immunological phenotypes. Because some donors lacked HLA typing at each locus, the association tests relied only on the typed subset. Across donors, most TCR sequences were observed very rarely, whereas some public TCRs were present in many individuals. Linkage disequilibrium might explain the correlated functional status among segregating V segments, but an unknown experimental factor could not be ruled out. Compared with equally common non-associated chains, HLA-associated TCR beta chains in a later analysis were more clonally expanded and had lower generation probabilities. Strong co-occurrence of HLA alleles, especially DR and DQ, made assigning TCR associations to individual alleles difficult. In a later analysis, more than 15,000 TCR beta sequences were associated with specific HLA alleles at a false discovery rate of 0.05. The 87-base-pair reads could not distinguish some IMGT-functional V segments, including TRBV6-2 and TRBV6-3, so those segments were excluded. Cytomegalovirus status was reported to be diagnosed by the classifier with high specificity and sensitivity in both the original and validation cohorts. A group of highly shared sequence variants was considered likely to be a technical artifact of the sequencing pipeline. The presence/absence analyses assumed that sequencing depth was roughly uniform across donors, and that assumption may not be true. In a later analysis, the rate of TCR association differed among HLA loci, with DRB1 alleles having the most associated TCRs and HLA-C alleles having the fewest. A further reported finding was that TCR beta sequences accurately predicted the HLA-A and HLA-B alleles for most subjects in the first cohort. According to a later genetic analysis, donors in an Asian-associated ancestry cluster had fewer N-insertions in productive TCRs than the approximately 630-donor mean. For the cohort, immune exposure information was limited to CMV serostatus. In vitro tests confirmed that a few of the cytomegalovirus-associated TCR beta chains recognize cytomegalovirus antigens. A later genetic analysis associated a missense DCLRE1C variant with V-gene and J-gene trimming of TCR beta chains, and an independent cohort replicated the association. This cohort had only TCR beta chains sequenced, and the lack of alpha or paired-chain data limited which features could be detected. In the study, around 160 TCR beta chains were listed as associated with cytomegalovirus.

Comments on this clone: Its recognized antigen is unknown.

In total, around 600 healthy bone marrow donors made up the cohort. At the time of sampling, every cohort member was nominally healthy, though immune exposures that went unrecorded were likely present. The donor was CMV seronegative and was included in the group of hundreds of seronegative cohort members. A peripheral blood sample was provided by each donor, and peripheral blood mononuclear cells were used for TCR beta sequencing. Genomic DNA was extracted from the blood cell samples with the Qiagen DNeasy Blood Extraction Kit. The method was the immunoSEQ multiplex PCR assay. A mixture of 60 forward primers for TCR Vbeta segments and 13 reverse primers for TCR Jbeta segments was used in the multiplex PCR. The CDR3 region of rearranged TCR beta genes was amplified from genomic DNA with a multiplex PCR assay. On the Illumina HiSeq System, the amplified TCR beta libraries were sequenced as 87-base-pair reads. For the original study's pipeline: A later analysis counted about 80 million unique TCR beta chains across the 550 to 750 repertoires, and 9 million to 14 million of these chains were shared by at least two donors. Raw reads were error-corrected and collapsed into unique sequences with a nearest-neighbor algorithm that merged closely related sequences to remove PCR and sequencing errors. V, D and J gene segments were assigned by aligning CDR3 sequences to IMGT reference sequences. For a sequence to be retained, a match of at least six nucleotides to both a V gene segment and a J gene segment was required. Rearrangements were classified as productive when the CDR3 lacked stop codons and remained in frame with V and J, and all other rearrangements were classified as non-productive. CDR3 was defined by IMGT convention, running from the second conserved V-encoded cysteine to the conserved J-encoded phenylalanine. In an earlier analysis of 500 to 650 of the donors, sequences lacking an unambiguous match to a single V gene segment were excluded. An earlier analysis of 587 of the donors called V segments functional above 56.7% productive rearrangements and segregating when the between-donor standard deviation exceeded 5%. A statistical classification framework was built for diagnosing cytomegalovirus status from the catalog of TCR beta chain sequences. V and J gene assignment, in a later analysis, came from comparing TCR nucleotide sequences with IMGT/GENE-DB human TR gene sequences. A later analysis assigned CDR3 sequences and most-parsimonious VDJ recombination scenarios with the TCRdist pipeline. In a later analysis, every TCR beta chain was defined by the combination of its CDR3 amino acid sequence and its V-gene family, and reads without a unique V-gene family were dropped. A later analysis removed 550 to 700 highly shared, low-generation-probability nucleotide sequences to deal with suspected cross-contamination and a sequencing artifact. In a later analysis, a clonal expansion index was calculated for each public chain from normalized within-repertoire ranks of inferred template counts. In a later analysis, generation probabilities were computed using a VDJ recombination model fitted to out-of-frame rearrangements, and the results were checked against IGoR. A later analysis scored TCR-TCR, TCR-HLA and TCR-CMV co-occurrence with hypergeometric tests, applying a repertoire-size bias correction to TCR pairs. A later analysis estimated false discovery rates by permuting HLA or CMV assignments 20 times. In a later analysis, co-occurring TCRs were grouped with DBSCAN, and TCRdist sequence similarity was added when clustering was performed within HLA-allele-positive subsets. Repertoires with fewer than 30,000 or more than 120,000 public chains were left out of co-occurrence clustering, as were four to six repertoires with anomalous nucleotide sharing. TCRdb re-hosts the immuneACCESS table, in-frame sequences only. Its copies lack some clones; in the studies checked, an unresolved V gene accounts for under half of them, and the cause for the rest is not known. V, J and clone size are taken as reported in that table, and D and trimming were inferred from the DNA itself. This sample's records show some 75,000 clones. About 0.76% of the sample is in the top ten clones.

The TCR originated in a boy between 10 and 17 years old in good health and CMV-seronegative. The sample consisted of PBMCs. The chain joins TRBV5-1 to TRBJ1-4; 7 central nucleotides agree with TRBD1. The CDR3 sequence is CASSGTTGRNEKLFF. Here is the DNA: TGCGCCAGCAGCGGTACGACAGGGAGGAATGAAAAACTGTTTTTT.